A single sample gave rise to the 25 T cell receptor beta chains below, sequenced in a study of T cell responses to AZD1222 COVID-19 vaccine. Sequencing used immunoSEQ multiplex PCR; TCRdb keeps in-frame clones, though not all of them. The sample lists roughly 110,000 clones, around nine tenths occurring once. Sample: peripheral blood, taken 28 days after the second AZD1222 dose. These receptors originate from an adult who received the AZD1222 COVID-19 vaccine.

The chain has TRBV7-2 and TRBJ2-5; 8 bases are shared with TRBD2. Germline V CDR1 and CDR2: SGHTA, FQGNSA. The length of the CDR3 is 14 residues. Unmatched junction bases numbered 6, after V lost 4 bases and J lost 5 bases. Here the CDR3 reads CASSSGGGGETQYF. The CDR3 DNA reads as TGTGCCAGCAGCTCCGGGGGGGGAGGGGAGACCCAGTACTTC.

The CDR3 loop reads CASSPQGPTLQETQYF. The CDR3 nucleotides read TGCGCCAGCAGCCCACAGGGGCCAACGCTCCAAGAGACCCAGTACTTC. J is TRBJ2-5 and V is TRBV5-1, with 7 bases matching TRBD1. Losses at the gene ends were 4 bases for V and 1 base for J; bases not matched to a gene: 10. Germline CDR1 SGHRS, CDR2 YFSETQ. This CDR3 is built from 16 residues.

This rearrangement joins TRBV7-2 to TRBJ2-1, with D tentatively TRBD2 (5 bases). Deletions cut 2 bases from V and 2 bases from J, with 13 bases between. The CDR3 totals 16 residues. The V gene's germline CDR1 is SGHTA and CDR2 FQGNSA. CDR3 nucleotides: TGTGCCAGCAGCTTAACCGGGGAAATGGCCTACAATGAGCAGTTCTTC. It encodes CASSLTGEMAYNEQFF.

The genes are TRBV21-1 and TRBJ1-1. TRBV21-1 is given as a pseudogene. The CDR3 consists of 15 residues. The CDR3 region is CASSPFSGGDTEAFF. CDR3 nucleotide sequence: TGTGCCAGCAGCCCTTTCTCGGGGGGTGACACTGAAGCTTTCTTT.

CDR3 protein: CASSQDRGFSGNTIYF. The CDR3 bases are TGCGCCAGCAGCCAAGATCGGGGGTTCTCTGGAAACACCATATATTTT. The V gene is TRBV4-3, the J gene TRBJ1-3; tentative D call: TRBD1 (5 bases). V lost 0 bases and J 0 bases, leaving 9 bases between the germline ends. The CDR3 is made up of 16 amino acids. In germline, CDR1 is LGHNA, CDR2 YSLEER.

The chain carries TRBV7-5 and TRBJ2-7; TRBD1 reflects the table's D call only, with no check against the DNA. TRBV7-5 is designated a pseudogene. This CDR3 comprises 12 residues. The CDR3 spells CARSTQGKFVKV. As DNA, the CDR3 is TGTGCCAGAAGCACACAGGGGAAGTTTGTTAAAGTC.

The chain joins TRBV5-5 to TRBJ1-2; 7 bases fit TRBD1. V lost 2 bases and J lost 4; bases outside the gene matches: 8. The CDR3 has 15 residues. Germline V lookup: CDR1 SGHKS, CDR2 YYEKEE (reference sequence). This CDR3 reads CASSLETGFGYGYTF. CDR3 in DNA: TGTGCCAGCAGCTTAGAGACAGGGTTCGGCTATGGCTACACCTTC.

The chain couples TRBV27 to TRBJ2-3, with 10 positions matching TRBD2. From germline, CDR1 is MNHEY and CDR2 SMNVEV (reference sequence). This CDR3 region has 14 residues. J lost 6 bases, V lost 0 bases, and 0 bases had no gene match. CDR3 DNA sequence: TGTGCCAGCAGTTTATCTAGCGGGGGGGATACGCAGTATTTT. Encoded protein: CASSLSSGGDTQYF.

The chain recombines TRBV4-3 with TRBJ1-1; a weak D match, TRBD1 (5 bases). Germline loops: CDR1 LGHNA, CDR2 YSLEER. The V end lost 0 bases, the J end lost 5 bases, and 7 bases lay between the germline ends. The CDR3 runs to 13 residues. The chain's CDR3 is CASSQDGGTEAFF. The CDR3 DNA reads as TGCGCCAGCAGCCAAGACGGGGGAACTGAAGCTTTCTTT.

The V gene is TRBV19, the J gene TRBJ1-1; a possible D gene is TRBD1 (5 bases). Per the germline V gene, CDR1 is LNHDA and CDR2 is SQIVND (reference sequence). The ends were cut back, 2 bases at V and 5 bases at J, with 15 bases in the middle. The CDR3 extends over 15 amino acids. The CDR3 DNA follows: TGTGCCAGTAGTATAAAAGGGACCCCGTGGACTGAAGCTTTCTTT. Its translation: CASSIKGTPWTEAFF. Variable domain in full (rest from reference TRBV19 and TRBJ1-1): DGGITQSPKYLFRKEGQNVTLSCEQNLNHDAMYWYRQDPGQGLRLIYYSQIVNDFQKGDIAEGYSVSREKKESFPLTVTSAQKNPTAFYLCASSIKGTPWTEAFFGQGTRLTVV.

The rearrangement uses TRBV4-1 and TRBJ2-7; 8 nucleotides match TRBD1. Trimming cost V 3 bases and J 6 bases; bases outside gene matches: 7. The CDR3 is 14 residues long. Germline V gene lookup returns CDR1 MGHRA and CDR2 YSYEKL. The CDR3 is CASSHRQGASEQYF. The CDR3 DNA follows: TGCGCCAGCAGCCACCGGCAGGGGGCCTCCGAGCAGTACTTC.

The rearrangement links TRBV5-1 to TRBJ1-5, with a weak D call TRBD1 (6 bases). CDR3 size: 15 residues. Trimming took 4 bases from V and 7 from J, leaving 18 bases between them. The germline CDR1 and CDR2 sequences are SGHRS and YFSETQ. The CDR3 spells CASSHSGEGGQPQHF. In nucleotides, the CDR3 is TGCGCCAGCAGCCACTCAGGGGAGGGAGGGCAGCCCCAGCATTTT.

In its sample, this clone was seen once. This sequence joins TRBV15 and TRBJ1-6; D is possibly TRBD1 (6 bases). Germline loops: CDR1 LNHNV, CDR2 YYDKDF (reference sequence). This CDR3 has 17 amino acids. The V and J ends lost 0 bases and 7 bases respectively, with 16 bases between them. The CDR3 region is CATSRDTGFAGNSPLHF. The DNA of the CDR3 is TGTGCCACCAGCAGAGATACAGGGTTCGCGGGCAATTCACCCCTCCACTTT. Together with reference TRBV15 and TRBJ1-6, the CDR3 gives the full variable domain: DAMVIQNPRYQVTQFGKPVTLSCSQTLNHNVMYWYQQKSSQAPKLLFHYYDKDFNNEADTPDNFQSRRPNTSFCFLDIRSPGLGDTAMYLCATSRDTGFAGNSPLHFGNGTRLTVT.

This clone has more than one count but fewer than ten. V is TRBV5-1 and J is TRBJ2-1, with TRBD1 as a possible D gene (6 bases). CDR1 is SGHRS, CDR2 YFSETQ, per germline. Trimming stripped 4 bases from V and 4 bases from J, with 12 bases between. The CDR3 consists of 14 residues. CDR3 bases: TGCGCCAGCAGCACTGGACAGAGGTACAATGAGCAGTTCTTC. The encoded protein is CASSTGQRYNEQFF.

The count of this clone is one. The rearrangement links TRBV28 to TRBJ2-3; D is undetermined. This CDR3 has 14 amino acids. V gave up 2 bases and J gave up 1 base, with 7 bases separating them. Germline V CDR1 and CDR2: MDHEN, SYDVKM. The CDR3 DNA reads TGTGCCAGCAGTTTACCCCCCGGCACAGATACGCAGTATTTT. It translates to CASSLPPGTDTQYF.

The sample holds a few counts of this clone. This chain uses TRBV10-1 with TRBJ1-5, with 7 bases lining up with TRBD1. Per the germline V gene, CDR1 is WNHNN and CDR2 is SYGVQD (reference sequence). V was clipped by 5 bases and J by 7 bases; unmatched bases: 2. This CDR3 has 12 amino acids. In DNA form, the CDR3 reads TGCGCCAGCAGTAACAGGGGCCAGCCCCAGCATTTT. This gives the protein CASSNRGQPQHF.

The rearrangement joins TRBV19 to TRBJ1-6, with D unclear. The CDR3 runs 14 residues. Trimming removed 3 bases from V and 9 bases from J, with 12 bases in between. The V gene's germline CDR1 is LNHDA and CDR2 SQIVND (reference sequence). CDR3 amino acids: CASSIPVALSPLHF. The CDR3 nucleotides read TGTGCCAGTAGTATCCCGGTGGCCCTTTCACCCCTCCACTTT.

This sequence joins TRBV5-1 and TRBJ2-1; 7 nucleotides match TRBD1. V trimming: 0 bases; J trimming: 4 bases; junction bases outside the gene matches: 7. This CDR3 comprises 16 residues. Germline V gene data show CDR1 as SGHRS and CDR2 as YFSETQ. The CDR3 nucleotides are TGCGCCAGCAGCTTGGATCTGACAGGGTTTTACAATGAGCAGTTCTTC. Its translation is CASSLDLTGFYNEQFF.

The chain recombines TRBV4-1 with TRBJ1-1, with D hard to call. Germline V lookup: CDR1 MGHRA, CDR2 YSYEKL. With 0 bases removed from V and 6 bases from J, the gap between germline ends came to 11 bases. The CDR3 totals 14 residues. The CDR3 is CASSQDQAAPEAFF. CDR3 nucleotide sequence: TGCGCCAGCAGCCAAGATCAGGCAGCACCTGAAGCTTTCTTT.

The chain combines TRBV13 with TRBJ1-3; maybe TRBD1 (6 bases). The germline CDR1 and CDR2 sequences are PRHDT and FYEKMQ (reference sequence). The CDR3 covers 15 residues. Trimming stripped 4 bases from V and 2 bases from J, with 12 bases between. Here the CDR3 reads CASSSGVIPGNTIYF. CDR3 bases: TGTGCCAGCAGCTCAGGGGTCATCCCTGGAAACACCATATATTTT.

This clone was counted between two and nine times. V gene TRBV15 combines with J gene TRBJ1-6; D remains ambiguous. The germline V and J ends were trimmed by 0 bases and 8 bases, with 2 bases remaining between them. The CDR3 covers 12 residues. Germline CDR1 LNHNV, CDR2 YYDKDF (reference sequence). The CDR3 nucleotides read TGTGCCACCAGCAGAGAGGATTCACCCCTCCACTTT. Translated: CATSREDSPLHF.

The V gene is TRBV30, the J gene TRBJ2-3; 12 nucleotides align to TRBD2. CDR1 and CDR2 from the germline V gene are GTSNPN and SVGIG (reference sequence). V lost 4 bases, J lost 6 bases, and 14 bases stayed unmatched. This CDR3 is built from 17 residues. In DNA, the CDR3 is TGTGCCTGGACCAGGAGTCGGACTAGCGGGGTATCTGATACGCAGTATTTT. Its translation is CAWTRSRTSGVSDTQYF.

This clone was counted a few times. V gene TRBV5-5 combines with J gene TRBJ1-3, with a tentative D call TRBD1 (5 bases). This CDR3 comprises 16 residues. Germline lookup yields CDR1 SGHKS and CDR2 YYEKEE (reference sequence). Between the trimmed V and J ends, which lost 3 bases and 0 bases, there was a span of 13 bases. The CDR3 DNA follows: TGTGCCAGCAGCTCTGGAGGGGATCACTCTGGAAACACCATATATTTT. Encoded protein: CASSSGGDHSGNTIYF. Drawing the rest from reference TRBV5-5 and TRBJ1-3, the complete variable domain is DAGVTQSPTHLIKTRGQQVTLRCSPISGHKSVSWYQQVLGQGPQFIFQYYEKEERGRGNFPDRFSARQFPNYSSELNVNALLLGDSALYLCASSSGGDHSGNTIYFGEGSWLTVV.

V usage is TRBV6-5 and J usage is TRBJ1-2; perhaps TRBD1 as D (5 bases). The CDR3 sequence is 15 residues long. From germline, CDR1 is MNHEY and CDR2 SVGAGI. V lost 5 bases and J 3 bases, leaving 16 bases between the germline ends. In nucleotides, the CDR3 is TGTGCCAGCAGTAATCCAGGGTTAATCGACTATGGCTACACCTTC. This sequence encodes CASSNPGLIDYGYTF.

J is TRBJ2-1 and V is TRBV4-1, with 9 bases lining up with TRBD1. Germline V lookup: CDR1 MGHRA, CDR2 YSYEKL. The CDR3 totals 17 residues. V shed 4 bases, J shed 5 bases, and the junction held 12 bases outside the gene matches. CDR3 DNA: TGCGCCAGCAGCCGCCTAAAAGGGACAGGGCGACACAATGAGCAGTTCTTC. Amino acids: CASSRLKGTGRHNEQFF.